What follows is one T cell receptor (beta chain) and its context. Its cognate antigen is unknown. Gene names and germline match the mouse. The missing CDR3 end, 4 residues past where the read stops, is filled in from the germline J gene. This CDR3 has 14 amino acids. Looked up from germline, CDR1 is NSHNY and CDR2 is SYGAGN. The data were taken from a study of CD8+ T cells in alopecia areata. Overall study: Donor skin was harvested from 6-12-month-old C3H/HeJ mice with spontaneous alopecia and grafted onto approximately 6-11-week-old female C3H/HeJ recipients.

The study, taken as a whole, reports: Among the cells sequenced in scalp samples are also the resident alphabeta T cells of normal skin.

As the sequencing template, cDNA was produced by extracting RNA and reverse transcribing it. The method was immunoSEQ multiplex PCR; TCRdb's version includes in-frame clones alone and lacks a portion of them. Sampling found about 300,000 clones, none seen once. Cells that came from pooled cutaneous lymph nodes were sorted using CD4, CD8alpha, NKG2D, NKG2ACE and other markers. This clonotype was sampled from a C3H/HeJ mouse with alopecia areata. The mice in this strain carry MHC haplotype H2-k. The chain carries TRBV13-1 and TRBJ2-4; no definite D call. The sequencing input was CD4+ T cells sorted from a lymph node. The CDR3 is CASSALDSGNTLYF. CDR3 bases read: TGTGCCAGCAGTGCCCTGGATTCTGGAAAC.